These 27 T cell receptor beta chains originate from one sample sequenced in a study of T cells in Graves' hyperthyroidism and ophthalmopathy (dated by TCRdb to about 2019). The library was made by multiplex PCR. These reads were obtained on an Illumina HiSeq 2000. The TCR beta CDR3 regions were amplified from RNA transcripts. A first-round RT-PCR of the TCR CDR3 used the HTBI primer set with the Qiagen OneStep RT-PCR kit. The public reads were reanalyzed by TCRdb: fastp trimming at Q25, MiXCR alignment, in-frame beta chains only. Every entry covers one CDR3 protein and lists the most common genes and DNA from its rows. The sample includes under 350,000 distinct CDR3 sequences, with about 14% observed a single time. The top ten constitute 7.8% of the sample. Sequencing input: blood. The origin of the receptors is a woman in her twenties or thirties with Graves' hyperthyroidism that later progressed to Graves' ophthalmopathy.

This clonotype was found a few times. The V and J genes are TRBV10-3 and TRBJ2-4; possibly TRBD1 for D (5 bases). V gave up 0 bases and J gave up 4 bases, with 13 bases separating them. The CDR3 covers 16 residues. Looked up from germline, CDR1 is ENHRY and CDR2 is SYGVKD. CDR3 nucleotide sequence: TGTGCCATCAGTGAGTCGGGCCAGGGTGGTAAAAACATTCAGTACTTC. Its protein is CAISESGQGGKNIQYF.

This clonotype was detected many times. The rearrangement links TRBV20-1 to TRBJ2-7; possible D gene TRBD1, 6 bases. Germline V gene lookup returns CDR1 DFQATT and CDR2 SNEGSKA (reference sequence). The CDR3 contains 14 residues. With 0 bases removed from V and 3 bases from J, the gap between germline ends came to 12 bases. As DNA, the CDR3 is TGCAGTGCTAGAGATCCACAGGGTTTCTACGAGCAGTACTTC. Its protein is CSARDPQGFYEQYF.

This clonotype was seen a handful of times. This chain links TRBV20-1 with TRBJ2-1, with TRBD2 matching 9 bases. This CDR3 spans 15 amino acids. The V segment lost 0 bases and the J segment 6 bases; nucleotides outside the gene matches: 6. CDR1 is DFQATT and CDR2 is SNEGSKA in the germline V gene (reference sequence). This CDR3 reads CSARDSLAGLNEQFF. The CDR3 DNA is TGCAGTGCTAGAGATTCACTAGCGGGCCTCAATGAGCAGTTCTTC.

This clonotype was seen ten or more times. V is TRBV11-2 and J is TRBJ1-2; D might be TRBD1 (6 bases). This CDR3 is 13 amino acids long. Trimming took 0 bases from V and 9 from J, leaving 11 bases between them. Germline CDR1 is SGHAT and CDR2 is FQNNGV. CDR3 sequence reads: CASSLDGGVSYTF. The CDR3 nucleotides read TGTGCCAGCAGCTTAGACGGGGGCGTAAGCTACACCTTC.

This clonotype was picked up many times. As DNA, the CDR3 is TGCGCCAGCAGCCAAGGTGGATTAAGTCTAGCCAAAAACATTCAGTACTTC. Translating gives CASSQGGLSLAKNIQYF. The chain has TRBV4-3 and TRBJ2-4; D is undetermined. Per germline, CDR1 LGHNA and CDR2 YSLEER. Between the trimmed V and J ends, which lost 1 base and 0 bases, there was a span of 13 bases. This CDR3 comprises 17 residues.

This clonotype was seen at least ten times. The J gene is TRBJ1-1, the V gene TRBV7-9; TRBD1 is a possible D gene (5 bases). V lost 5 bases and J 1 base, leaving 11 bases between the germline ends. CDR1 SEHNR and CDR2 FQNEAQ come from the germline V gene (reference sequence). The CDR3 length is 14 residues. The CDR3, as DNA: TGTGCCAGCAGCCCAGGGAGAACGAACACTGAAGCTTTCTTT. Amino acid sequence: CASSPGRTNTEAFF.

This clonotype was observed many times. The gene calls are TRBV10-3 and TRBJ1-2; D call uncertain. With 4 bases removed from V and 9 bases from J, the gap between germline ends came to 15 bases. The germline V gene encodes CDR1 ENHRY and CDR2 SYGVKD. The CDR3 sequence is 13 residues long. CDR3 DNA sequence: TGTGCCATCAGTGCCCCCCCCCAGGCGCGCTACACCTTC. This codes for CAISAPPQARYTF.

On this clonotype itself: A much larger clone is a single base away; this may be a read error. The chain employs TRBV29-1 and TRBJ2-7, with 7 positions matching TRBD2. Germline CDR1 and CDR2: SQVTM and ANQGSEA. This CDR3 spans 14 amino acids. The CDR3 region is CSVVMSGKVDEQHF. DNA for the CDR3: TGCAGCGTTGTTATGAGCGGGAAGGTCGACGAGCAGCACTTC.

This clonotype was observed at least ten times. The chain recombines TRBV28 with TRBJ1-5; D gene uncertain. The germline V and J ends were trimmed by 5 bases and 3 bases, with 14 bases remaining between them. Germline CDR1 MDHEN, CDR2 SYDVKM. The length of the CDR3 is 15 residues. In DNA, the CDR3 is TGTGCCAGCAGTCCTGCAACCTCAACCAATCAGCCCCAGCATTTT. As protein: CASSPATSTNQPQHF.

The chain uses TRBV6-2 or TRBV6-3 and TRBJ2-3; D gene uncertain. This CDR3 region has 15 residues. Between the trimmed V and J ends, which lost 7 bases and 2 bases, there was a span of 16 bases. Germline values: CDR1 MNHEY, CDR2 SVGEGT. The CDR3 loop is CASTDGHKHTDTQYF. The CDR3 DNA follows: TGTGCCAGCACCGACGGTCATAAGCACACAGATACGCAGTATTTT.

Worth noting for this clonotype: A much larger clone sits a single nucleotide away, making a read error possible. This chain links TRBV2 with TRBJ1-4; D is undetermined. Trimming took off 3 bases at V and 8 bases at J, with 13 bases between the two ends. This CDR3 has 14 amino acids. CDR1 is SNHLY and CDR2 is FYNNEI in the germline V gene. The CDR3 nucleotides read TGTGCCAGCAGTGAGCAGGATTTGAGGGAAAAACTGTTTTTT. It is translated as CASSEQDLREKLFF.

Only one count was recorded for this clonotype. V is TRBV11-2 and J is TRBJ2-7; 7 nucleotides align to TRBD1. The CDR3 is made up of 16 amino acids. V gave up 0 bases and J gave up 5 bases; unmatched junction bases: 10. The germline CDR1 and CDR2 sequences are SGHAT and FQNNGV. The DNA of the CDR3 is TGTGCCAGCAGCTTAGATGGGGGACAGAAGACCGACGAGCAGTACTTC. Translating gives CASSLDGGQKTDEQYF.

This clonotype was recorded many times. The chain couples TRBV12-5 to TRBJ1-2, with 9 bases lining up with TRBD1. Germline assignment: CDR1 LGHNT and CDR2 FRNRAP. V shed 6 bases, J shed 6 bases, and the junction held 8 bases outside the gene matches. This CDR3 is built from 14 residues. CDR3 DNA sequence: TGTGCTAGTGGACCGGGACAGGGAGGAGATGGCTACACCTTC. Its protein product is CASGPGQGGDGYTF.

This clonotype was seen many times. V is TRBV28 and J is TRBJ2-1, with D uncertain. From germline, CDR1 is MDHEN and CDR2 SYDVKM. This CDR3 has 15 amino acids. V was trimmed by 3 bases and J by 0 bases, leaving 9 bases between them. CDR3 sequence: CASSFLARSYNEQFF. CDR3 nucleotides: TGTGCCAGCAGTTTTTTGGCCCGCTCCTACAATGAGCAGTTCTTC. Supplemented by reference TRBV28 and TRBJ2-1, the full variable domain reads DVKVTQSSRYLVKRTGEKVFLECVQDMDHENMFWYRQDPGLGLRLIYFSYDVKMKEKGDIPEGYSVSREKKERFSLILESASTNQTSMYLCASSFLARSYNEQFFGPGTRLTVL.

This clonotype was picked up many times. V is TRBV6-1 and J is TRBJ1-3; weak D call: TRBD1 (5 bases). This CDR3 is built from 15 residues. Germline CDR1 and CDR2: MNHNS and SASEGT. Trimming left V 5 bases short and J 0 bases short, with 11 bases between. This chain's CDR3 is CASSRDSGSGNTIYF. The DNA of the CDR3 is TGTGCCAGCAGTCGGGACTCCGGCTCTGGAAACACCATATATTTT.

At least ten counts were recorded for this clonotype. The J gene is TRBJ1-2, the V gene TRBV28, with D uncertain. V was trimmed by 4 bases and J by 1 base, leaving 16 bases between them. Looked up from germline, CDR1 is MDHEN and CDR2 is SYDVKM. This CDR3 has 16 amino acids. CDR3 in amino acids: CASSSTDSHFNYGYTF. In DNA, the CDR3 is TGTGCCAGCAGTTCGACGGATTCCCACTTTAACTATGGCTACACCTTC.

This clonotype was picked up a small number of times. This rearrangement joins TRBV25-1 to TRBJ2-2, with 8 bases matching TRBD1. The trim removed 4 bases at V and 4 bases at J, leaving 2 bases unmatched. The CDR3 has 14 residues. Germline loops: CDR1 MGHDK, CDR2 SYGVNS. This CDR3 is CASSGTGSTGELFF. Written as DNA, the CDR3 is TGTGCCAGCAGTGGGACAGGGTCCACCGGGGAGCTGTTTTTT.

This clonotype was recorded many times. V gene TRBV7-3 combines with J gene TRBJ2-2; TRBD1 matches 9 bases. The V gene's germline CDR1 is SGHTA and CDR2 FQGTGA. This CDR3 contains 15 residues. V dropped 0 bases and J dropped 6; count of bases not matched to a gene: 2. This chain's CDR3 is CASSLTGTGPGELFF. The CDR3 nucleotides are TGTGCCAGCAGCTTAACAGGGACAGGGCCCGGGGAGCTGTTTTTT.

This clonotype was seen repeatedly, ten times or more. This chain links TRBV5-1 with TRBJ2-1; D is ambiguous. The CDR3 extends over 13 amino acids. Trimming took 0 bases from V and 4 from J, leaving 5 bases between them. Germline loops: CDR1 SGHRS, CDR2 YFSETQ. Here the CDR3 reads CASSLVEYNEQFF. The CDR3 bases are TGCGCCAGCAGCTTGGTCGAATACAATGAGCAGTTCTTC.

This clonotype is a singleton in its sample. Just one base apart from a much larger clone, this may be a read error. In nucleotides, the CDR3 is TGTGCCAGCTCACCTAACAGGGACGAGCAGTGCTTC. Translation gives CASSPNRDEQCF. The V and J genes are TRBV18 and TRBJ2-7; a weak D match, TRBD1 (6 bases). The CDR3 spans 12 residues. CDR1 and CDR2 from the germline V gene are KGHSH and LQKENI.

This clonotype appeared a few times. The rearrangement joins TRBV5-5 to TRBJ1-3, with no clear D. There are 13 residues in the CDR3. Germline values: CDR1 SGHKS, CDR2 YYEKEE (reference sequence). Trimming shortened V by 2 bases and J by 6 bases, and 9 bases separated the two germline ends. CDR3 sequence reads: CASSFQWENTIYF. CDR3 nucleotides: TGTGCCAGCAGCTTCCAGTGGGAAAACACCATATATTTT.

J is TRBJ2-5 and V is TRBV28, with a tentative D call TRBD2 (6 bases). Trimming removed 5 bases at V and 4 bases at J, with 26 bases between. CDR3 length equals 18 residues. Per the germline V gene, CDR1 is MDHEN and CDR2 is SYDVKM. As DNA, the CDR3 is TGTGCCAGCAGTAGCGAGCGGGTCGTATACCAGGCCCGAGAGACCCAGTACTTC. Its protein product is CASSSERVVYQARETQYF.

In this sample, this clonotype turned up many times. The chain employs TRBV10-3 and TRBJ2-7; D not certain. V lost 0 bases and J 0 bases, leaving 9 bases between the germline ends. The CDR3 has 15 residues. Germline V lookup: CDR1 ENHRY, CDR2 SYGVKD. CDR3 region: CAISESTVPSYEQYF. The CDR3 coding sequence is TGTGCCATCAGTGAGTCGACTGTCCCCTCCTACGAGCAGTACTTC.

This clonotype has a handful of counts. The chain links TRBV3-1 to TRBJ1-2; no clear D gene. V lost 0 bases and J 4 bases, leaving 12 bases between the germline ends. CDR1 is LGHDT and CDR2 is YNNKEL in the germline V gene (reference sequence). The CDR3 contains 15 residues. The CDR3 is CASSQDLGGFYGYTF. Written as DNA, the CDR3 is TGTGCCAGCAGCCAAGATTTAGGAGGGTTCTATGGCTACACCTTC.

Only a few counts were recorded for this clonotype. This may be a read error: a much more frequent sequence differs by one nucleotide. The chain couples TRBV12-3 or TRBV12-4 to TRBJ1-2, with D possibly being TRBD1 (5 bases). The CDR3 is made up of 14 amino acids. V gave up 6 bases and J gave up 2 bases, with 13 bases separating them. DNA for the CDR3: TGTGCCAGCAGCTCTACGGGACGAAACTATGGCTACACCTTC. It codes for CASSSTGRNYGYTF.

This clonotype has a handful of counts. The rearrangement links TRBV6-2 or TRBV6-3 to TRBJ2-1; unclear D gene. V was pared by 6 bases and J by 10 bases, with 22 bases between. This CDR3 comprises 15 residues. Germline V gives CDR1 MNHEY, CDR2 SVGEGT. The CDR3 bases are TGTGCCAGCAGCCTACTCGTAGGTAACCACGGGGAGCAGTTCTTC. This codes for CASSLLVGNHGEQFF.

V is TRBV29-1 and J is TRBJ2-1; D is perhaps TRBD2 (5 bases). Germline V gene data show CDR1 as SQVTM and CDR2 as ANQGSEA. Trimming cost V 7 bases and J 6 bases, with 10 bases left between them. The CDR3 loop spans 11 amino acids. The DNA of the CDR3 is TGCAGCGGGACTCACGCCAATGAGCAGTTCTTC. It encodes CSGTHANEQFF.